The 23 T cell receptor beta chains below were found in one sample sequenced in a study of CD8 T cells in Susac syndrome. Random hexamers served to reverse transcribe roughly 0.45 to 1 ug RNA. MiXCR, run by TCRdb on the immunoSEQ multiplex PCR reads, gives a single entry per CDR3 protein. The data show fewer than 200,000 distinct CDR3 sequences, roughly 92% seen once. Sequencing was done on a sample of CD4+ T cells from PBMCs. The receptors stem from a human donor in good health.

The chain joins TRBV28 to TRBJ1-2, with a weak D call TRBD1 (6 bases). The CDR3 sequence is 14 residues long. Germline V gene sequence: CDR1 MDHEN, CDR2 SYDVKM. V was clipped by 4 bases and J by 4 bases, with 13 bases between them. DNA for the CDR3: TGTGCCAGCAGTTCTCTGGGGGGCGCCTATGGCTACACCTTC. Translating it yields CASSSLGGAYGYTF.

The chain employs TRBV20-1 and TRBJ2-3; D is ambiguous. CDR1 DFQATT and CDR2 SNEGSKA come from the germline V gene (reference sequence). The CDR3 has 10 residues. V was clipped by 6 bases and J by 5 bases, with 6 bases between them. CDR3 sequence reads: CSAHRDTQYF. CDR3 nucleotides: TGCAGTGCGCACAGAGATACGCAGTATTTT.

The genes are TRBV19 and TRBJ1-1, with 10 nucleotides matching TRBD1. The CDR3 runs to 15 residues. Germline V lookup: CDR1 LNHDA, CDR2 SQIVND (reference sequence). The V gene end was trimmed by 4 bases and the J gene end by 6 bases; junction bases not matched to a gene: 8. The CDR3 coding sequence is TGTGCCAGTAGTACTTCCGGACAGGGGGGCTCTGAAGCTTTCTTT. Translation gives CASSTSGQGGSEAFF.

The gene calls are TRBV7-2 and TRBJ1-2; D is unclear. There are 13 residues in the CDR3. Germline V gene lookup returns CDR1 SGHTA and CDR2 FQGNSA. The V gene lost 5 bases and the J gene lost 4 bases, with 11 bases spanning the gap. In DNA, the CDR3 is TGTGCCAGCAGCCTTAGTAGTGGCTATGGCTACACCTTC. It translates to CASSLSSGYGYTF.

The chain carries TRBV6-1 and TRBJ1-5; 11 bases match TRBD1. This CDR3 spans 15 amino acids. J lost 5 bases, V lost 5 bases, and 5 bases had no gene match. Germline CDR1 MNHNS, CDR2 SASEGT. Here the CDR3 reads CASSWTGGLDQPQHF. CDR3 in DNA: TGTGCCAGCAGTTGGACAGGGGGCCTTGATCAGCCCCAGCATTTT.

The rearrangement uses TRBV4-1 and TRBJ1-1; perhaps TRBD1 as D (6 bases). Trimming left V 6 bases short and J 5 bases short, with 10 bases between. The CDR3 is 12 amino acids. CDR1 is MGHRA, CDR2 YSYEKL, per germline. The CDR3 region has the DNA TGCGCCAGCAGACGGACAGAGACTGAAGCTTTCTTT. Translated, it gives CASRRTETEAFF.

This clonotype was seen a few times. J is TRBJ1-2 and V is TRBV6-1; D uncertain. The CDR3 runs to 13 residues. The germline V gene encodes CDR1 MNHNS and CDR2 SASEGT. V lost 3 bases and J 2 bases, leaving 7 bases between the germline ends. The CDR3 loop is CASSERKNYGYTF. CDR3 DNA sequence: TGTGCCAGCAGTGAGAGAAAGAACTATGGCTACACCTTC.

This clonotype was found once. The chain uses TRBV10-3 and TRBJ1-4; unclear D gene. This CDR3 spans 14 amino acids. V was cut by 6 bases and J by 0 bases, with 8 bases left in between. CDR1 is ENHRY and CDR2 is SYGVKD in the germline V gene. The CDR3 spells CAIRAGPTNEKLFF. CDR3 sequence (DNA): TGTGCCATCAGGGCCGGGCCAACTAATGAAAAACTGTTTTTT.

The rearrangement joins TRBV12-3 or TRBV12-4 to TRBJ1-3; weak D call: TRBD1 (5 bases). This CDR3 contains 17 residues. The V end lost 2 bases, the J end lost 0 bases, and 14 bases lay between the germline ends. The chain's CDR3 is CASSLNLDSYSGNTIYF. CDR3 DNA sequence: TGTGCCAGCAGTTTAAACCTCGACAGTTACTCTGGAAACACCATATATTTT.

This chain joins TRBV7-9 and TRBJ1-1; TRBD1 aligns across 7 bases. J gave up 1 base and V 2 bases, and 4 bases lay outside the gene matches. Germline CDR1 reads SEHNR; CDR2 reads FQNEAQ (reference sequence). The length of the CDR3 is 15 residues. This CDR3 is CASSLISGGNTEAFF. CDR3 nucleotides: TGTGCCAGCAGCTTAATATCAGGGGGGAACACTGAAGCTTTCTTT.

This chain links TRBV5-4 with TRBJ2-2, with D perhaps assigned TRBD1 or TRBD2 (5 bases each). Germline V gives CDR1 SGHNT, CDR2 YYREEE (reference sequence). Trimming removed 0 bases from V and 6 bases from J, with 12 bases in between. The CDR3 runs 15 residues. CDR3 sequence reads: CASSLAPGTAGELFF. The CDR3, as DNA: TGTGCCAGCAGCTTGGCCCCGGGGACGGCCGGGGAGCTGTTTTTT.

V is TRBV6-2 or TRBV6-3 and J is TRBJ2-7; tentatively, D is TRBD1 (5 bases). This CDR3 region has 15 residues. From germline, CDR1 is MNHEY and CDR2 SVGEGT. Trimming left V 0 bases short and J 4 bases short, with 13 bases between. The CDR3 is CASSYSMIAGYEQYV. The CDR3 DNA sequence: TGTGCCAGCAGTTACTCGATGATTGCAGGGTACGAGCAGTACGTC.

The rearrangement uses TRBV20-1 and TRBJ2-5, with D uncertain. The CDR3 runs 13 residues. Germline assignment: CDR1 DFQATT and CDR2 SNEGSKA (reference sequence). Trimming shortened V by 1 base and J by 5 bases, and 11 bases separated the two germline ends. CDR3 loop: CSARGAAFETQYF. As DNA, the CDR3 is TGCAGTGCTAGAGGGGCCGCCTTCGAGACCCAGTACTTC.

V usage is TRBV19 and J usage is TRBJ1-5; 7 bases fit TRBD1. The CDR3 is 14 amino acids. Trimming cost V 3 bases and J 5 bases; bases outside gene matches: 4. Germline V lookup: CDR1 LNHDA, CDR2 SQIVND (reference sequence). DNA of the CDR3: TGTGCCAGTAGTATCCTCGGACAGGATCAGCCCCAGCATTTT. As protein: CASSILGQDQPQHF.

This chain connects TRBV6-4 to TRBJ1-1; D not certain. CDR1 is MRHNA and CDR2 is SNTAGT in the germline V gene. V gave up 7 bases and J gave up 1 base, with 10 bases separating them. The CDR3 loop spans 13 amino acids. Here the CDR3 reads CASKAERNTEAFF. Written as DNA, the CDR3 is TGTGCCAGCAAGGCGGAGAGGAACACTGAAGCTTTCTTT.

V is TRBV12-3 or TRBV12-4 and J is TRBJ1-5; TRBD1 might be the D (5 bases). The ends were cut back, 7 bases at V and 6 bases at J, with 10 bases in the middle. The CDR3 is 12 amino acids. The CDR3 bases are TGTGCCAGCACCAGGGACCCTCAGCCCCAGCATTTT. Its protein is CASTRDPQPQHF.

V gene TRBV12-3 or TRBV12-4 combines with J gene TRBJ2-1; D not resolved. The V end was cut by 8 bases, the J end by 7 bases, with 15 bases between. This CDR3 has 13 amino acids. The CDR3 here is CASLSRTANEQFF. Written as DNA, the CDR3 is TGTGCCAGCCTATCCCGGACGGCGAATGAGCAGTTCTTC.

CDR3 DNA sequence: TGTGCCAGCAGTACGCAGGGCCCACCCTACGAGCAGTACGTC. This codes for CASSTQGPPYEQYV. The chain joins TRBV28 to TRBJ2-7, with a tentative D call TRBD1 (5 bases). The CDR3 is made up of 14 amino acids. The V gene lost 5 bases and the J gene lost 2 bases, with 13 bases spanning the gap. Germline V gene lookup returns CDR1 MDHEN and CDR2 SYDVKM.

The J gene is TRBJ2-2, the V gene TRBV10-3; unclear D gene. Germline V lookup: CDR1 ENHRY, CDR2 SYGVKD. Trimming took 2 bases from V and 9 from J, leaving 7 bases between them. CDR3 length: 12 amino acids. As DNA, the CDR3 is TGTGCCATCAGTGAGCACGTGAGGGAGCTGTTTTTT. Translating it yields CAISEHVRELFF.

For the CDR3, the DNA is TGCAGTGCCAACAGGGGGGGCCGAGGCTACACCTTC. Its translation: CSANRGGRGYTF. J is TRBJ1-2 and V is TRBV20-1; 8 bases match TRBD1. The germline V gene encodes CDR1 DFQATT and CDR2 SNEGSKA (reference sequence). V gave up 6 bases and J gave up 8 bases; unmatched junction bases: 8. This CDR3 comprises 12 residues.

This chain connects TRBV5-1 to TRBJ2-5, with D unresolved. Germline loops: CDR1 SGHRS, CDR2 YFSETQ. The CDR3 contains 13 residues. Trimming left V 6 bases short and J 1 base short, with 10 bases between. DNA for the CDR3: TGCGCCAGCAAATTAGGGATCCAAGAGACCCAGTACTTC. Amino acid sequence: CASKLGIQETQYF. Full variable domain (rest looked up from reference TRBV5-1 and TRBJ2-5): KAGVTQTPRYLIKTRGQQVTLSCSPISGHRSVSWYQQTPGQGLQFLFEYFSETQRNKGNFPGRFSGRQFSNSRSEMNVSTLELGDSALYLCASKLGIQETQYFGPGTRLLVL.

This chain uses TRBV19 with TRBJ1-2; weak D call: TRBD1 (6 bases). Between the trimmed V and J ends, which lost 6 bases and 8 bases, there was a span of 22 bases. CDR1 LNHDA and CDR2 SQIVND come from the germline V gene (reference sequence). This CDR3 region has 15 residues. The chain's CDR3 is CASSTDGGTIRGYTF. CDR3 nucleotides: TGTGCCAGTAGCACGGACGGGGGCACAATTCGAGGCTACACCTTC.

A single count supports this clonotype. The gene calls are TRBV4-1 and TRBJ2-2, with D hard to call. The V and J ends lost 0 bases and 3 bases respectively, with 8 bases between them. This CDR3 spans 15 amino acids. Germline loops: CDR1 MGHRA, CDR2 YSYEKL. CDR3 DNA sequence: TGCGCCAGCAGCCAAGAAGACTCCGACACCGGGGAGCTGTTTTTT. Translation: CASSQEDSDTGELFF.